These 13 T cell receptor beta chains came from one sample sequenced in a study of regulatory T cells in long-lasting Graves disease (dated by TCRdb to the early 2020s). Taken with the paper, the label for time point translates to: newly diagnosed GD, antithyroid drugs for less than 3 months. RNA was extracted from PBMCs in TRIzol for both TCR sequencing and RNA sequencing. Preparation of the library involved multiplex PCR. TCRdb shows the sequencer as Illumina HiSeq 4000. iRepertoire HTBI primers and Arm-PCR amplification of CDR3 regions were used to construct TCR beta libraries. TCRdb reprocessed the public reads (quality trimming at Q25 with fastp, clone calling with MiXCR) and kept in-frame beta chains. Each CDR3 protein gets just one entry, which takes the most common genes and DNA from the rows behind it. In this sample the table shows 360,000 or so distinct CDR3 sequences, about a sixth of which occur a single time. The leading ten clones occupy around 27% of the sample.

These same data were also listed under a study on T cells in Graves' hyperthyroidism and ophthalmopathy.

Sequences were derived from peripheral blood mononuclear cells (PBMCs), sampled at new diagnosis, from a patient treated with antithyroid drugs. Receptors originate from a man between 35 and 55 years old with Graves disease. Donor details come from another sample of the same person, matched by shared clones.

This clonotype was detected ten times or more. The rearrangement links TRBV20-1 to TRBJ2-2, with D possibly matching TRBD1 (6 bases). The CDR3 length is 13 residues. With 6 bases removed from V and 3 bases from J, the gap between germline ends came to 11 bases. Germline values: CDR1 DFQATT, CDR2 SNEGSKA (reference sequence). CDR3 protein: CSATGLDTGELFF. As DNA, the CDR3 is TGCAGTGCCACAGGGTTGGACACCGGGGAGCTGTTTTTT.

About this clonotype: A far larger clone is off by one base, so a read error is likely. This CDR3 reads CASKLMGGGAYNEQFF. The CDR3 region has the DNA TGTGCCAGCAAACTCATGGGCGGGGGGGCCTACAATGAGCAGTTCTTC. The gene calls are TRBV27 and TRBJ2-5; TRBD2 aligns across 9 bases. The J call is in doubt because the DNA end fits TRBJ2-1 better. There are 16 residues in the CDR3. The germline V gene has CDR1 MNHEY and CDR2 SMNVEV (reference sequence).

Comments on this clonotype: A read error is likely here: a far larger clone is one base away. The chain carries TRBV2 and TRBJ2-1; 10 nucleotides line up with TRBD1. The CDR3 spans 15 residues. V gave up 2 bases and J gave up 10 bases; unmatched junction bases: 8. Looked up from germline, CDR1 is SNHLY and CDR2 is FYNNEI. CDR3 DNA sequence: TGTGCCAGCAGTGAACAGCGACAGGGGGCATACGAGCAGTTCTTC. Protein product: CASSEQRQGAYEQFF.

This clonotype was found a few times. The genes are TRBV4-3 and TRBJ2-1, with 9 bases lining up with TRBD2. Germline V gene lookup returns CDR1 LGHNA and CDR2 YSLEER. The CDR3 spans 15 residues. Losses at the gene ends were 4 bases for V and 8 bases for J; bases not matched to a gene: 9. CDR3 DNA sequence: TGCGCCAGCAGCCCGCGGGGGGGCGATTCCCATGAGCAGTTCTTC. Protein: CASSPRGGDSHEQFF.

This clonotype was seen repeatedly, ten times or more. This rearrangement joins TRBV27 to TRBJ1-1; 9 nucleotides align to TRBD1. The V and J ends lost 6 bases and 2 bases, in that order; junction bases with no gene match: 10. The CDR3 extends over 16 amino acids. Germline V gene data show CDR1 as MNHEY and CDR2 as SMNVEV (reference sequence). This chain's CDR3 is CASRRLYTGGNTEAFF. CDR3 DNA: TGTGCCAGCAGACGTTTATATACAGGGGGCAACACTGAAGCTTTCTTT.

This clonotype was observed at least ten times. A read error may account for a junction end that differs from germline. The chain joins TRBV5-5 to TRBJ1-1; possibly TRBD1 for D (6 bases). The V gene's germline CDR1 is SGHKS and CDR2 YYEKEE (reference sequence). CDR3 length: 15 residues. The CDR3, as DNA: TGCGCCAGCAGCTTGGTCGCGGGGGCCGACACTGAAGCTTTCTTT. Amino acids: CASSLVAGADTEAFF.

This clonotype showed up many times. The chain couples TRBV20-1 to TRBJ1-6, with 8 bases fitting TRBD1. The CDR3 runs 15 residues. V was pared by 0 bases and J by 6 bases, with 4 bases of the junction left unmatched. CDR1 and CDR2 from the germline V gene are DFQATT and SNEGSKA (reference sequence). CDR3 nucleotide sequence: TGCAGTGCTAGAGATCTCGGACAGGGTAATTCACCCCTCCACTTT. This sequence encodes CSARDLGQGNSPLHF.

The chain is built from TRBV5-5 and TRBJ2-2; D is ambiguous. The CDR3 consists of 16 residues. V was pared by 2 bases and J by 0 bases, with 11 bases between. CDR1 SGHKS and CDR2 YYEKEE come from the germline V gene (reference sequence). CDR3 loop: CASSFRWSPNTGELFF. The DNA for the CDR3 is TGTGCCAGCAGCTTTCGGTGGAGCCCGAACACCGGGGAGCTGTTTTTT.

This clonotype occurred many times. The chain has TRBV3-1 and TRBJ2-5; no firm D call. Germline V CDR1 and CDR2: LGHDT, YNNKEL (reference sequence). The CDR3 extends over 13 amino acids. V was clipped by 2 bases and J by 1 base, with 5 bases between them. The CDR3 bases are TGTGCCAGCAGCCAATGGCTCCAAGAGACCCAGTACTTC. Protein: CASSQWLQETQYF.

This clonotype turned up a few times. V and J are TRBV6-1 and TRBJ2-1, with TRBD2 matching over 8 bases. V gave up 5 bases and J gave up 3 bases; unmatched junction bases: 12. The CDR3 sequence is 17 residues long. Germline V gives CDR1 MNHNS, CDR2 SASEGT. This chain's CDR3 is CASSRPGGGGFYNEQFF. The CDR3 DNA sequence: TGTGCCAGCAGTCGCCCGGGGGGGGGGGGGTTCTACAATGAGCAGTTCTTC.

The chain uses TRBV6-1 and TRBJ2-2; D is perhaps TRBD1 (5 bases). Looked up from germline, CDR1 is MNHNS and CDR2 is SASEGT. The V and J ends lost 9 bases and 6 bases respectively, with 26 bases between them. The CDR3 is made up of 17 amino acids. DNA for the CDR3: TGTGCCAGTCGACCCCCCGCAACCAGGGTGAAAGCCGGGGAGCTGTTTTTT. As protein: CASRPPATRVKAGELFF.

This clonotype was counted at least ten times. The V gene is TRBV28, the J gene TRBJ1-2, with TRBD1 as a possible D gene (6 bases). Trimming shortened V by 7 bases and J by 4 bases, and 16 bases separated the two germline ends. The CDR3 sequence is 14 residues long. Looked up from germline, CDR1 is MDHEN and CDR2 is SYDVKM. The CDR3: CASNGGANPYGYTF. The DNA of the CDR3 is TGTGCCAGCAATGGGGGCGCAAACCCCTATGGCTACACCTTC.

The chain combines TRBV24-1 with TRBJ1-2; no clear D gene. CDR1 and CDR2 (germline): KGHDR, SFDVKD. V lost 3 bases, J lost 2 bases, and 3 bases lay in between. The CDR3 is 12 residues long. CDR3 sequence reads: CATSDQNYGYTF. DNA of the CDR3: TGTGCCACCAGTGATCAGAACTATGGCTACACCTTC.